Presented here are 7 T cell receptor beta chains from one specimen sequenced in a study of shared clonotypes between healthy human individuals. The assay was immunoSEQ multiplex PCR, and TCRdb's table has in-frame clones only and misses some. The sample lists some 2.1 million clones; about 95% were seen once. Terminally differentiated effector memory CD45RA+ cells were excluded by CCR7 positive selection of CD45RO-negative cells. The sequencing input was naive CD8+ T cells sorted from blood. These receptors were taken from a man aged 18-30 years in good health.

The chain employs TRBV2 and TRBJ1-1; D gene uncertain. The CDR3 has 13 residues. Germline loops: CDR1 SNHLY, CDR2 FYNNEI. Trimming took 1 base from V and 7 from J, leaving 10 bases between them. CDR3 protein: CASSEVGKVEAFF. CDR3 DNA sequence: TGTGCCAGCAGTGAAGTGGGTAAGGTTGAAGCTTTCTTT.

V usage is TRBV27 and J usage is TRBJ1-2; TRBD1 matches at 7 bases. Germline CDR1 MNHEY, CDR2 SMNVEV (reference sequence). CDR3 length: 16 amino acids. After removal of 3 bases from V and 4 bases from J, the junction contained 11 bases not matched to a gene. The CDR3 sequence is CASSFGGQGEGYGYTF. In DNA, the CDR3 is TGTGCCAGCAGTTTCGGGGGGCAGGGGGAGGGCTATGGCTACACCTTC.

J is TRBJ2-7 and V is TRBV29-1, with D unclear. Germline CDR1 reads SQVTM; CDR2 reads ANQGSEA. CDR3 size: 12 residues. Trimming took off 0 bases at V and 6 bases at J, with 9 bases between the two ends. The CDR3 protein is CSVEERLGEQYF. CDR3 coding DNA: TGCAGCGTTGAAGAACGGCTTGGCGAGCAGTACTTC.

V gene TRBV27 combines with J gene TRBJ2-1; D possibly uses TRBD1 or TRBD2 (5 bases each). Germline V gene data show CDR1 as MNHEY and CDR2 as SMNVEV (reference sequence). This CDR3 contains 16 residues. The V end was cut by 2 bases, the J end by 5 bases, with 16 bases between. CDR3 DNA sequence: TGTGCCAGCAGTTTAGGCCCAGGGACCTTCCACAATGAGCAGTTCTTC. Protein sequence: CASSLGPGTFHNEQFF.

The chain links TRBV7-9 to TRBJ2-2; TRBD1 aligns across 7 bases. The CDR3 covers 15 residues. V was pared by 6 bases and J by 3 bases, with 7 bases of the junction left unmatched. The germline V gene has CDR1 SEHNR and CDR2 FQNEAQ (reference sequence). The CDR3 spells CASRVDRVDTGELFF. Written as DNA, the CDR3 is TGTGCCAGCAGGGTAGACAGGGTGGACACCGGGGAGCTGTTTTTT.

Turning to this clone: The germline gene is not matched at one end of the junction; a read error may be the cause. This chain uses TRBV29-1 with TRBJ2-1; 13 positions match TRBD2. Germline V lookup: CDR1 SQVTM, CDR2 ANQGSEA. The CDR3 runs 16 residues. The CDR3 reads CSVEDPLAGGYDEQFF. The CDR3 DNA reads as TGCAGCGTAGAAGACCCACTAGCGGGAGGGTACGATGAGCAGTTCTTC.

The chain links TRBV25-1 to TRBJ1-2; D gene ambiguous. The V gene lost 4 bases and the J gene lost 1 base, with 7 bases spanning the gap. This CDR3 region has 13 residues. Looked up from germline, CDR1 is MGHDK and CDR2 is SYGVNS. The CDR3 DNA sequence: TGTGCCAGCAGTGGGGCACTTAACTATGGCTACACCTTC. Residues: CASSGALNYGYTF.